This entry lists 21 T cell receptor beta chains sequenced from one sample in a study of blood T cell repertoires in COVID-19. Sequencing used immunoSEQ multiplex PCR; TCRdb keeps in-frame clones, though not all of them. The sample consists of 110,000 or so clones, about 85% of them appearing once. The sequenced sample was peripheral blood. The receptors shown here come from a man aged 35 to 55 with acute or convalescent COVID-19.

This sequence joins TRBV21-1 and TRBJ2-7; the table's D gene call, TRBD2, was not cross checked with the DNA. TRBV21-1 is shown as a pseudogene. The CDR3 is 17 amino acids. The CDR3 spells CASREAGLDTSTCEQYF. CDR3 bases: TGTGCCAGCAGAGAGGCGGGACTGGACACCTCTACGTGTGAGCAGTACTTC.

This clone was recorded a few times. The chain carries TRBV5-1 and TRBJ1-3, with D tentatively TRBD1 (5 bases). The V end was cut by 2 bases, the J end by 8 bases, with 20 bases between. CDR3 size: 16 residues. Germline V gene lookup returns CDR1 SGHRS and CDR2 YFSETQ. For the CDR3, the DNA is TGCGCCAGCAGCTTACAACCCGGGCAGGGTCAGGACACCATATATTTT. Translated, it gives CASSLQPGQGQDTIYF.

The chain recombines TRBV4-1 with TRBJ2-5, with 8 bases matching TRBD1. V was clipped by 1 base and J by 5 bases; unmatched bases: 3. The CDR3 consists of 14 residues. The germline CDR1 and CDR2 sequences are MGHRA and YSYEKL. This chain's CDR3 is CASSQAGGLETQYF. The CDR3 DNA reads TGCGCCAGCAGCCAAGCAGGGGGCCTGGAGACCCAGTACTTC.

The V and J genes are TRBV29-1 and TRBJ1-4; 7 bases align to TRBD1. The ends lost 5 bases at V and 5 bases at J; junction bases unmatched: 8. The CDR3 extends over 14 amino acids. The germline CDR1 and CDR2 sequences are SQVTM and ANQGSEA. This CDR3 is CSVNTDRRNEKLFF. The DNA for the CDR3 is TGCAGCGTTAATACGGACAGGCGAAATGAAAAACTGTTTTTT.

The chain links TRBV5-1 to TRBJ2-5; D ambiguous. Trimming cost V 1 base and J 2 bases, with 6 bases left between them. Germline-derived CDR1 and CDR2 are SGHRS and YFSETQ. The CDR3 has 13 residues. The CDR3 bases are TGCGCCAGCAGCTTGTTACAACAAGAGACCCAGTACTTC. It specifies CASSLLQQETQYF.

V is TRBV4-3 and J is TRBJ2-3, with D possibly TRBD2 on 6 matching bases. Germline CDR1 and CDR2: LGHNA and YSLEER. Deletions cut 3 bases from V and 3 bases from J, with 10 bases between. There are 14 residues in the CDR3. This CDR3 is CASSQAGGTDTQYF. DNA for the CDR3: TGCGCCAGCAGCCAGGCCGGGGGAACAGATACGCAGTATTTT.

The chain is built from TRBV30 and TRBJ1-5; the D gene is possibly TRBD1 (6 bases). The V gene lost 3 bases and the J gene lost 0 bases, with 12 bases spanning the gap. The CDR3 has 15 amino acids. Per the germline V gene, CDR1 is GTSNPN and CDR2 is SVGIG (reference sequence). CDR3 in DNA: TGTGCCTGGAGGGAGACAGGCGTTAGCAATCAGCCCCAGCATTTT. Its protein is CAWRETGVSNQPQHF.

The CDR3 region has the DNA TGTGCCTCCCAACAGGGTCGGTACGAGCAGTACTTC. Translation: CASQQGRYEQYF. V usage is TRBV12-3 or TRBV12-4 and J usage is TRBJ2-7, with D possibly matching TRBD1 (6 bases). V gave up 11 bases and J gave up 4 bases, with 15 bases separating them. CDR3 length: 12 amino acids.

The DNA of the CDR3 is TGTGCCAGCAGTGGGGCCCGCACAGATACGCAGTATTTT. Its translation: CASSGARTDTQYF. The chain is built from TRBV2 and TRBJ2-3; D not certain. CDR3 length: 13 residues. From germline, CDR1 is SNHLY and CDR2 FYNNEI. Trimming cost V 4 bases and J 1 base, with 6 bases left between them.

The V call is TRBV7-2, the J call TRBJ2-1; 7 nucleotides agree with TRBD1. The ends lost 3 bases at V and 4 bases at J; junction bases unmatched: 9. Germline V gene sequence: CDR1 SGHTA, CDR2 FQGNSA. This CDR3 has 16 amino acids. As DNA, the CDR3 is TGTGCCAGCAGCTTCATTCCCGGGACAGCTTACAATGAGCAGTTCTTC. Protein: CASSFIPGTAYNEQFF. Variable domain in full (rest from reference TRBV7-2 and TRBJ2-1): GAGVSQSPSNKVTEKGKDVELRCDPISGHTALYWYRQSLGQGLEFLIYFQGNSAPDKSGLPSDRFSAERTGGSVSTLTIQRTQQEDSAVYLCASSFIPGTAYNEQFFGPGTRLTVL.

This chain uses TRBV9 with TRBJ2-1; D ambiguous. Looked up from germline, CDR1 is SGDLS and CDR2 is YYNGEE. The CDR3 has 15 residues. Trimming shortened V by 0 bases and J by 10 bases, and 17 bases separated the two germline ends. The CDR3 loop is CASSVGAVAGSEQFF. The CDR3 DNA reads TGTGCCAGCAGCGTAGGTGCGGTGGCTGGCAGCGAGCAGTTCTTC.

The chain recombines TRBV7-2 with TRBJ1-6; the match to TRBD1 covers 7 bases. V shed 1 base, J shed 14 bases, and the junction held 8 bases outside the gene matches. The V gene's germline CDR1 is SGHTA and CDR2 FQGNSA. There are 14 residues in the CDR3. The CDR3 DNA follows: TGTGCCAGCAGCTTAGATCGACAGGGCTCGGCCCTCCACTTT. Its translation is CASSLDRQGSALHF.

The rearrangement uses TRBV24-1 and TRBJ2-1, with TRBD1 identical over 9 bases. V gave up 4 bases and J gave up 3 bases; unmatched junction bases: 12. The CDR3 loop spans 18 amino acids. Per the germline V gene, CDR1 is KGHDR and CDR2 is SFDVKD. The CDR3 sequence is CATSDRTPGQGLYNEQFF. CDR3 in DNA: TGTGCCACCAGTGACCGCACACCGGGACAGGGCCTCTACAATGAGCAGTTCTTC.

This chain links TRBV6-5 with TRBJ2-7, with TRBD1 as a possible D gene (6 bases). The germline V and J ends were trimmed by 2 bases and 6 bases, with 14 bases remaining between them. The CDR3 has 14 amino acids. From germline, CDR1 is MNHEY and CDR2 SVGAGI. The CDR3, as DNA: TGTGCCAGCAGTTACGTCAGGGGCCCGTTCGAGCAGTACTTC. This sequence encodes CASSYVRGPFEQYF.

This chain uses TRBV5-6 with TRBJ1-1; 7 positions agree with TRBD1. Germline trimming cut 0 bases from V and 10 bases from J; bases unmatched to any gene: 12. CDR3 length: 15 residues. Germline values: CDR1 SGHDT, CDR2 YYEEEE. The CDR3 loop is CASSLGYGTALGAFF. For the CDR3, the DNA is TGTGCCAGCAGCTTGGGATACGGGACAGCTCTGGGAGCTTTCTTT.

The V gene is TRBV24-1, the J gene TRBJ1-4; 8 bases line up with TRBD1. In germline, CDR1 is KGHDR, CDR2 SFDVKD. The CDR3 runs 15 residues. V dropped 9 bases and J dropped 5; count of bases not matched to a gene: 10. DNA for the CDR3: TGTGCCACCGCGGACAGGGCCTCCCCGAATGAAAAACTGTTTTTT. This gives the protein CATADRASPNEKLFF.

The CDR3 loop reads CASSQEGGLTYEQYF. The CDR3 DNA is TGTGCCAGCAGCCAAGAAGGAGGCCTGACCTACGAGCAGTACTTC. V gene TRBV4-2 combines with J gene TRBJ2-7; D perhaps matches TRBD2 (5 bases). Trimming shortened V by 0 bases and J by 2 bases, and 11 bases separated the two germline ends. The CDR3 spans 15 residues. Germline lookup yields CDR1 LGHNA and CDR2 YNFKEQ.

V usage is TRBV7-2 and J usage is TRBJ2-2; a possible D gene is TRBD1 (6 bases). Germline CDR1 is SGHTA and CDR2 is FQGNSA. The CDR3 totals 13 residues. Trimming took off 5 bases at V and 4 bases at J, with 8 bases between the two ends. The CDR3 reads CASSKQGTGELFF. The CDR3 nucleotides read TGTGCCAGCAGCAAACAGGGCACCGGGGAGCTGTTTTTT.

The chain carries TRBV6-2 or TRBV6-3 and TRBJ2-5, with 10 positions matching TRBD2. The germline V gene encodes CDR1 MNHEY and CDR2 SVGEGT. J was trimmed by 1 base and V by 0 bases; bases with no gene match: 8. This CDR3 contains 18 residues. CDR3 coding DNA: TGTGCCAGCAGTTACTCGAGAGCTAGCGGGGGACCCCAAGAGACCCAGTACTTC. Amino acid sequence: CASSYSRASGGPQETQYF.

This chain's CDR3 is CASSLAPDISDTQYF. The CDR3 bases are TGTGCCAGCAGCTTGGCCCCGGACATCTCAGATACGCAGTATTTT. The chain employs TRBV5-4 and TRBJ2-3; D perhaps matches TRBD1 (5 bases). V lost 0 bases and J 4 bases, leaving 12 bases between the germline ends. The CDR3 is 15 amino acids. CDR1 SGHNT and CDR2 YYREEE come from the germline V gene (reference sequence).

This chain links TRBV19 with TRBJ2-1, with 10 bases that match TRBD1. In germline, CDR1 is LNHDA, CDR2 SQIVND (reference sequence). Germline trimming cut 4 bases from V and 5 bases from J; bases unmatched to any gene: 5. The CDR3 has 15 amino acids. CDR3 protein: CASSNRGQGNNEQFF. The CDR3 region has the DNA TGTGCCAGTAGTAATAGGGGACAGGGGAACAATGAGCAGTTCTTC.